These 27 T cell receptor beta chains came from one sample sequenced in a study of shared clonotypes between healthy human individuals. Measured with immunoSEQ multiplex PCR; TCRdb has only the in-frame clones, and not every one. This table has fewer than 1.8 million clones, around 98.5% appearing once. Sequencing was done on a sample of naive CD4+ T cells sorted from blood. As to subset: CD45RA+ positively selected. These receptors came from a man in his thirties or forties in good health.

This clone was recorded once. The chain employs TRBV27 and TRBJ1-2; D is ambiguous. The ends were cut back, 0 bases at V and 7 bases at J, with 12 bases in the middle. The CDR3 covers 14 residues. Germline loops: CDR1 MNHEY, CDR2 SMNVEV (reference sequence). The CDR3 DNA follows: TGTGCCAGCAGTTTATCCACAGTGTCCTCTGGCTACACCTTC. Amino acid sequence: CASSLSTVSSGYTF.

The V gene is TRBV9, the J gene TRBJ2-4, with a weak D call TRBD2 (6 bases). V was cut by 0 bases and J by 4 bases, with 11 bases left in between. The germline gives CDR1 SGDLS, CDR2 YYNGEE. CDR3 length: 15 amino acids. CDR3 residues: CASSVAAGRKNIQYF. The DNA of the CDR3 is TGTGCCAGCAGCGTAGCAGCGGGCAGAAAAAACATTCAGTACTTC.

On this clone itself: At the DNA level, this CDR3 is encoded by other sequences in the same sample as well. This chain uses TRBV28 with TRBJ2-7; D not certain. Germline CDR1 reads MDHEN; CDR2 reads SYDVKM. The V gene lost 5 bases and the J gene lost 4 bases, with 6 bases spanning the gap. The length of the CDR3 is 11 residues. The CDR3 reads CASSTLYEQYF. The CDR3 DNA reads TGTGCCAGCAGTACACTATACGAGCAGTACTTC. The full variable domain, with the rest looked up from reference TRBV28 and TRBJ2-7, is DVKVTQSSRYLVKRTGEKVFLECVQDMDHENMFWYRQDPGLGLRLIYFSYDVKMKEKGDIPEGYSVSREKKERFSLILESASTNQTSMYLCASSTLYEQYFGPGTRLTVT.

The chain combines TRBV4-3 with TRBJ2-1, with 7 nucleotides matching TRBD2. Germline V gives CDR1 LGHNA, CDR2 YSLEER. The CDR3 extends over 14 amino acids. J was trimmed by 8 bases and V by 3 bases; bases with no gene match: 7. The CDR3 coding sequence is TGCGCCAGCAGCCAGTCTCTGGGGGGGTATGAGCAGTTCTTC. Protein sequence: CASSQSLGGYEQFF.

The chain is built from TRBV7-2 and TRBJ1-3; TRBD1 aligns across 7 bases. CDR3 length: 14 residues. CDR1 SGHTA and CDR2 FQGNSA come from the germline V gene. V gave up 5 bases and J gave up 1 base; unmatched junction bases: 2. The CDR3 is CASSARGSGNTIYF. CDR3 nucleotides: TGTGCCAGCAGCGCCAGGGGGTCTGGAAACACCATATATTTT.

On this clone itself: The sample carries other DNA sequences with the same CDR3. The CDR3 protein is CASSRGLYNEQFF. The CDR3 DNA reads TGTGCCAGCAGCCGGGGCCTCTACAATGAGCAGTTCTTC. This chain links TRBV7-9 with TRBJ2-1; D possibly uses TRBD1 or TRBD2 (5 bases each). CDR1 is SEHNR and CDR2 is FQNEAQ in the germline V gene (reference sequence). The CDR3 length is 13 residues. V was shortened by 5 bases and J by 3 bases, with 8 bases between the two germline ends. Combining the CDR3 with reference TRBV7-9 and TRBJ2-1 gives the whole variable domain DTGVSQNPRHKITKRGQNVTFRCDPISEHNRLYWYRQTLGQGPEFLTYFQNEAQLEKSRLLSDRFSAERPKGSFSTLEIQRTEQGDSAMYLCASSRGLYNEQFFGPGTRLTVL.

In the case of this clone: Other DNA variants within this sample encode the same CDR3. The chain joins TRBV6-5 to TRBJ1-5, with D unresolved. Germline values: CDR1 MNHEY, CDR2 SVGAGI. The CDR3 runs 14 residues. The V gene lost 2 bases and the J gene lost 0 bases, with 5 bases spanning the gap. This chain's CDR3 is CASSYRGSNQPQHF. Here the CDR3 DNA reads TGTGCCAGCAGTTACCGGGGTAGCAATCAGCCCCAGCATTTT.

Comments on this clone: This specimen includes other DNA sequences encoding the same CDR3. The gene calls are TRBV28 and TRBJ1-2, with 7 bases lining up with TRBD1. The CDR3 sequence is 13 residues long. The V segment lost 4 bases and the J segment 2 bases; nucleotides outside the gene matches: 1. Germline V gene sequence: CDR1 MDHEN, CDR2 SYDVKM. The CDR3 sequence is CASSSGGNYGYTF. The CDR3 DNA reads TGTGCCAGCAGTTCAGGGGGGAACTATGGCTACACCTTC.

This chain connects TRBV6-5 to TRBJ2-5, with TRBD1 identical over 7 bases. Looked up from germline, CDR1 is MNHEY and CDR2 is SVGAGI. CDR3 length equals 13 residues. The V gene end was trimmed by 8 bases and the J gene end by 4 bases; junction bases not matched to a gene: 7. CDR3: CASLGDRAETQYF. CDR3 sequence (DNA): TGTGCCAGCTTAGGAGACAGGGCAGAGACCCAGTACTTC.

The chain joins TRBV18 to TRBJ2-7; 7 bases map to TRBD2. CDR1 and CDR2 (germline): KGHSH, LQKENI. J was trimmed by 7 bases and V by 0 bases; bases with no gene match: 3. The CDR3 consists of 13 residues. This chain's CDR3 is CASSPPAGGEQYF. The CDR3 DNA reads TGTGCCAGCTCACCACCCGCCGGGGGGGAGCAGTACTTC.

In its sample, this clone was seen once. The rearrangement joins TRBV7-9 to TRBJ1-5; TRBD1 agrees at 8 bases. Per the germline V gene, CDR1 is SEHNR and CDR2 is FQNEAQ (reference sequence). Trimming at V came to 5 bases and at J to 1 base, leaving 4 bases not matched to a gene. The length of the CDR3 is 15 residues. CDR3 in DNA: TGTGCCAGCAGCGGCGACAGGGGAAGCAATCAGCCCCAGCATTTT. As protein: CASSGDRGSNQPQHF.

In regard to this clone: Other DNA sequences in this sample translate to the same CDR3. V gene TRBV28 combines with J gene TRBJ1-3; D not certain. This CDR3 comprises 16 residues. Looked up from germline, CDR1 is MDHEN and CDR2 is SYDVKM. The germline V and J ends were trimmed by 4 bases and 0 bases, with 13 bases remaining between them. The CDR3 sequence is CASSSTGESSGNTIYF. Written as DNA, the CDR3 is TGTGCCAGCAGTTCCACGGGCGAAAGCTCTGGAAACACCATATATTTT.

The chain joins TRBV9 to TRBJ1-1; maybe TRBD1 (6 bases). V lost 4 bases and J 2 bases, leaving 15 bases between the germline ends. The CDR3 runs to 15 residues. Germline values: CDR1 SGDLS, CDR2 YYNGEE. The CDR3 nucleotides are TGTGCCAGCAGCCCCCGAGGCAGGGGCAACACTGAAGCTTTCTTT. Residues: CASSPRGRGNTEAFF.

The V call is TRBV18, the J call TRBJ2-7; TRBD2 matches at 7 bases. The germline gives CDR1 KGHSH, CDR2 LQKENI. V shed 2 bases and J 6 bases; nucleotides not matched to a gene: 7. This CDR3 is built from 14 residues. The CDR3, as DNA: TGTGCCAGCTCACCAGGCGGGAGTGTAGCCGAGCAGTACTTC. This codes for CASSPGGSVAEQYF.

This clone was detected once. The J gene is TRBJ2-2, the V gene TRBV7-9; TRBD1 might be the D (5 bases). The V end lost 8 bases, the J end lost 1 base, and 20 bases lay between the germline ends. The length of the CDR3 is 17 residues. Germline V lookup: CDR1 SEHNR, CDR2 FQNEAQ (reference sequence). CDR3 coding DNA: TGTGCCAGCCCCCCCCGCAGGGCCAACTTGAACACCGGGGAGCTGTTTTTT. Translated, it gives CASPPRRANLNTGELFF. The full variable domain, with the rest looked up from reference TRBV7-9 and TRBJ2-2, is DTGVSQNPRHKITKRGQNVTFRCDPISEHNRLYWYRQTLGQGPEFLTYFQNEAQLEKSRLLSDRFSAERPKGSFSTLEIQRTEQGDSAMYLCASPPRRANLNTGELFFGEGSRLTVL.

The CDR3 sequence is CASSPIGTDTQYF. The CDR3 region has the DNA TGTGCCAGCAGCCCAATAGGCACAGATACGCAGTATTTT. This chain links TRBV5-6 with TRBJ2-3, with D uncertain. Germline values: CDR1 SGHDT, CDR2 YYEEEE. The V and J ends lost 4 bases and 1 base respectively, with 7 bases between them. The CDR3 sequence is 13 residues long.

This chain connects TRBV15 to TRBJ2-7; D ambiguous. The length of the CDR3 is 12 residues. Trimming shortened V by 5 bases and J by 4 bases, and 9 bases separated the two germline ends. Germline V gene sequence: CDR1 LNHNV, CDR2 YYDKDF (reference sequence). CDR3 in DNA: TGTGCCACCAGCCTATATAGTTACGAGCAGTACTTC. This sequence encodes CATSLYSYEQYF.

The CDR3 DNA sequence: TGTGCCACCAGCAGAGGGAGGGCGGGGAACACCGGGGAGCTGTTTTTT. It specifies CATSRGRAGNTGELFF. V is TRBV15 and J is TRBJ2-2; a possible D gene is TRBD2 (6 bases). CDR3 length equals 16 residues. Between the trimmed V and J ends, which lost 1 base and 1 base, there was a span of 10 bases. Germline V gene sequence: CDR1 LNHNV, CDR2 YYDKDF (reference sequence).

The CDR3 protein is CASSALGGRTGELFF. For the CDR3, the DNA is TGTGCCAGCAGTGCGCTTGGCGGGAGGACCGGGGAGCTGTTTTTT. J is TRBJ2-2 and V is TRBV6-4, with 8 bases matching TRBD2. Per germline, CDR1 MRHNA and CDR2 SNTAGT. This CDR3 comprises 15 residues. The V and J ends lost 4 bases and 5 bases, in that order; junction bases with no gene match: 6.

The chain recombines TRBV18 with TRBJ1-5; D unresolved. Germline CDR1 reads KGHSH; CDR2 reads LQKENI. V was shortened by 2 bases and J by 2 bases, with 7 bases between the two germline ends. This CDR3 spans 14 amino acids. The CDR3 reads CASSPKGGNQPQHF. Written as DNA, the CDR3 is TGTGCCAGCTCACCAAAAGGTGGCAATCAGCCCCAGCATTTT.

This clone was detected only a few times. This chain links TRBV10-3 with TRBJ2-7; 7 bases fit TRBD2. This CDR3 is built from 13 residues. Germline CDR1 reads ENHRY; CDR2 reads SYGVKD. J lost 12 bases, V lost 0 bases, and 8 bases had no gene match. The CDR3 DNA reads as TGTGCCATCAGTGAGTCCCTACTAGCGAGGCGGTACTTC. Its protein is CAISESLLARRYF.

CDR3 protein: CASSRTASPYEQYF. The CDR3, as DNA: TGTGCCAGCAGTCGGACAGCTTCCCCCTACGAGCAGTACTTC. The V call is TRBV28, the J call TRBJ2-7, with a tentative D call TRBD1 (6 bases). The CDR3 extends over 14 amino acids. From germline, CDR1 is MDHEN and CDR2 SYDVKM. V gave up 5 bases and J gave up 2 bases, with 13 bases separating them.

The V gene is TRBV11-3, the J gene TRBJ2-7; 9 bases match TRBD2. Germline values: CDR1 SGHNT, CDR2 YENEEA. The CDR3 loop spans 15 amino acids. The V segment lost 1 base and the J segment 3 bases; nucleotides outside the gene matches: 4. The CDR3 bases are TGTGCCAGCAGCTTAGGGTCTAGCGGGATCTACGAGCAGTACTTC. Protein sequence: CASSLGSSGIYEQYF.

The V and J genes are TRBV5-1 and TRBJ2-7; 9 bases are shared with TRBD2. There are 15 residues in the CDR3. V lost 4 bases and J lost 5; bases outside the gene matches: 10. Germline lookup yields CDR1 SGHRS and CDR2 YFSETQ. The CDR3 nucleotides read TGCGCCAGCAGCGTTGCGGCGGGAGGGCCAGACGAGCAGTACTTC. This sequence encodes CASSVAAGGPDEQYF.

The table lists this clone with a count of one. This chain links TRBV19 with TRBJ1-5; no reliable D call. Looked up from germline, CDR1 is LNHDA and CDR2 is SQIVND (reference sequence). Trimming removed 10 bases from V and 5 bases from J, with 15 bases in between. The CDR3 covers 13 residues. The CDR3 nucleotides read TGTGCCACCAACAAGGACGGAGATCAGCCCCAGCATTTT. Protein sequence: CATNKDGDQPQHF.

The rearrangement joins TRBV5-1 to TRBJ2-7; D gene unclear. Looked up from germline, CDR1 is SGHRS and CDR2 is YFSETQ. The CDR3 contains 14 residues. Trimming took off 4 bases at V and 2 bases at J, with 13 bases between the two ends. CDR3 nucleotide sequence: TGCGCCAGCAGCCAATCAGCGATCCCCTACGAGCAGTACTTC. Protein: CASSQSAIPYEQYF.

The chain uses TRBV5-5 and TRBJ2-1; 10 nucleotides line up with TRBD2. The CDR3 extends over 18 amino acids. Germline lookup yields CDR1 SGHKS and CDR2 YYEKEE (reference sequence). Unmatched junction bases numbered 8, after V lost 1 base and J lost 1 base. CDR3 region: CASSLSLAGVGSYNEQFF. CDR3 DNA: TGTGCCAGCAGCTTGTCTCTAGCGGGAGTGGGGTCCTACAATGAGCAGTTCTTC.